The 28 T cell receptor beta chains below come from one sample, sequenced in a study of Graves' ophthalmopathy and Graves' hyperthyroidism. Amplification of the TCR beta CDR3 regions used RNA transcripts (as template). The workflow started with a first-round RT-PCR run with HTBI primers and then moved on to a second-round multiplex PCR. MiXCR, run by TCRdb on the multiplex PCR reads, gives a single entry per CDR3 protein. The sample lists some 350,000 distinct CDR3 sequences; about a sixth were seen once. Sequenced sample: peripheral blood. The origin of the receptors is an adult woman with stable Graves' hyperthyroidism.

This clonotype was seen repeatedly, ten times or more. For the CDR3, the DNA is TGTGCCAGCAGTTCCAAGTCCCGGGACGTTAGCAATCAGCCCCAGCATTTT. This gives the protein CASSSKSRDVSNQPQHF. The chain is built from TRBV6-5 and TRBJ1-5; a weak D match, TRBD1 (5 bases). CDR3 size: 17 residues. Looked up from germline, CDR1 is MNHEY and CDR2 is SVGAGI. Trimming left V 4 bases short and J 0 bases short, with 16 bases between.

At least ten counts were recorded for this clonotype. The V gene is TRBV3-1, the J gene TRBJ2-7, with 7 bases lining up with TRBD1. With 4 bases clipped from V and 3 bases from J, the junction kept 6 bases outside the gene matches. The germline gives CDR1 LGHDT, CDR2 YNNKEL (reference sequence). The CDR3 extends over 14 amino acids. CDR3 DNA: TGTGCCAGCAGCCTCCCGGGACAGATCTACGAGCAGTACTTC. Its protein product is CASSLPGQIYEQYF.

This clonotype has more than one count but fewer than ten. The rearrangement uses TRBV4-2 and TRBJ1-1; no clear D. Germline CDR1 is LGHNA and CDR2 is YNFKEQ. Trimming left V 6 bases short and J 6 bases short, with 11 bases between. This CDR3 is 12 amino acids long. CDR3 amino acids: CASRLLGPEAFF. CDR3 nucleotide sequence: TGTGCCAGCAGACTTCTCGGGCCTGAAGCTTTCTTT.

The sample holds many counts of this clonotype. The chain joins TRBV7-2 to TRBJ2-5; D call uncertain. The germline V gene encodes CDR1 SGHTA and CDR2 FQGNSA. CDR3 length: 17 residues. The V end was cut by 1 base, the J end by 2 bases, with 17 bases between. The chain's CDR3 is CASSLGPHHHWQETQYF. For the CDR3, the DNA is TGTGCCAGCAGCTTAGGCCCCCATCACCACTGGCAAGAGACCCAGTACTTC.

This sequence joins TRBV11-2 and TRBJ2-7; no firm D call. The CDR3 length is 15 residues. V gave up 2 bases and J gave up 7 bases, with 18 bases separating them. From germline, CDR1 is SGHAT and CDR2 FQNNGV. In nucleotides, the CDR3 is TGTGCCAGCAGCTTAACCTCCGAGATAAAACGGGAGCAGTACTTC. Its translation: CASSLTSEIKREQYF.

This clonotype was recorded many times. J is TRBJ2-2 and V is TRBV20-1, with D possibly TRBD1 on 6 matching bases. Germline-derived CDR1 and CDR2 are DFQATT and SNEGSKA (reference sequence). Trimming left V 3 bases short and J 5 bases short, with 19 bases between. The CDR3 is 16 residues long. CDR3 sequence reads: CSASSPGQKGTGELFF. The CDR3 coding sequence is TGCAGTGCTAGTTCCCCGGGACAAAAGGGGACCGGGGAGCTGTTTTTT.

This chain uses TRBV10-1 with TRBJ2-2, with D hard to call. The CDR3 covers 12 residues. V was clipped by 10 bases and J by 4 bases, with 10 bases between them. Germline V gene data show CDR1 as WNHNN and CDR2 as SYGVQD (reference sequence). DNA of the CDR3: TGCGCCACCCCTTACAGCACCGGGGAGCTGTTTTTT. This translates into CATPYSTGELFF.

The chain combines TRBV15 with TRBJ1-5, with D perhaps matching TRBD1 (5 bases). The CDR3 runs to 15 residues. From germline, CDR1 is LNHNV and CDR2 YYDKDF (reference sequence). V shed 0 bases and J shed 2 bases, with 8 bases lying between them. The CDR3 region is CATSRDARGNQPQHF. CDR3 nucleotides: TGTGCCACCAGCAGAGATGCCAGGGGCAATCAGCCCCAGCATTTT. Full variable domain (outside the CDR3, taken from reference TRBV15 and TRBJ1-5): DAMVIQNPRYQVTQFGKPVTLSCSQTLNHNVMYWYQQKSSQAPKLLFHYYDKDFNNEADTPDNFQSRRPNTSFCFLDIRSPGLGDTAMYLCATSRDARGNQPQHFGDGTRLSIL.

This clonotype was found many times. V gene TRBV7-8 combines with J gene TRBJ2-7; D gene ambiguous. Germline V gene lookup returns CDR1 SGHVS and CDR2 FQNEAQ. The V end was cut by 5 bases, the J end by 3 bases, with 5 bases between. The CDR3 runs 11 residues. Written as DNA, the CDR3 is TGTGCCAGCAGCACATTCTACGAGCAGTACTTC. Translating it yields CASSTFYEQYF.

Only a few counts were recorded for this clonotype. V usage is TRBV6-1 and J usage is TRBJ1-2; D remains unclear. The CDR3 extends over 14 amino acids. Trimming left V 5 bases short and J 3 bases short, with 13 bases between. The germline CDR1 and CDR2 sequences are MNHNS and SASEGT. The CDR3 reads CASSPAGEDYGYTF. The CDR3 nucleotides are TGTGCCAGCAGTCCGGCCGGGGAGGACTATGGCTACACCTTC.

This clonotype was detected ten times or more. The chain links TRBV5-1 to TRBJ1-1; 9 bases align to TRBD1. The length of the CDR3 is 15 residues. J was trimmed by 5 bases and V by 4 bases; bases with no gene match: 9. Germline V lookup: CDR1 SGHRS, CDR2 YFSETQ. The DNA for the CDR3 is TGCGCCAGCAGCACTCGACAGGGGGTTAGGACTGAAGCTTTCTTT. Amino acids: CASSTRQGVRTEAFF.

There are many counts of this clonotype. This chain uses TRBV27 with TRBJ2-7, with 7 bases identical to TRBD1. Trimming removed 3 bases from V and 0 bases from J; junction bases left unmatched: 5. Germline values: CDR1 MNHEY, CDR2 SMNVEV (reference sequence). The CDR3 has 15 residues. CDR3 sequence: CASSFTGANSYEQYF. The CDR3, as DNA: TGTGCCAGCAGTTTTACAGGGGCGAACTCCTACGAGCAGTACTTC.

This clonotype was seen more than once but under ten times. The chain carries TRBV9 and TRBJ2-5; D not resolved. V was pared by 7 bases and J by 5 bases, with 18 bases between. Germline CDR1 SGDLS, CDR2 YYNGEE. This CDR3 contains 14 residues. CDR3 bases: TGTGCCAGCTCACTCCGGAACGAAGAGGAGACCCAGTACTTC. Its translation: CASSLRNEEETQYF.

This clonotype showed up many times. The chain recombines TRBV5-1 with TRBJ2-7; the D call may be TRBD1 or TRBD2 (5 bases each). Germline loops: CDR1 SGHRS, CDR2 YFSETQ. This CDR3 is 17 amino acids long. The V gene lost 0 bases and the J gene lost 5 bases, with 21 bases spanning the gap. The CDR3 loop reads CASSLADGTPQMDEQYF. For the CDR3, the DNA is TGCGCCAGCAGCTTGGCTGACGGGACCCCCCAAATGGACGAGCAGTACTTC.

In this sample, this clonotype turned up a few times. One end of the junction does not line up with germline, which may come from a read error. This chain links TRBV4-1 with TRBJ1-1; D is perhaps TRBD1 (5 bases). The CDR3 spans 13 residues. CDR1 and CDR2 from the germline V gene are MGHRA and YSYEKL. The CDR3: CASSQVLGDRTFF. CDR3 DNA: TGCGCCAGCAGCCAAGTGTTAGGAGACAGAACGTTTTTT.

In this sample, this clonotype turned up a few times. A much bigger clone sits one base away, suggesting this may be a read error. The gene calls are TRBV28 and TRBJ1-6; 8 bases line up with TRBD1. From germline, CDR1 is MDHEN and CDR2 SYDVKM. V shed 1 base and J 14 bases; nucleotides not matched to a gene: 10. This CDR3 has 15 residues. CDR3 sequence (DNA): TGTGCCAGCAGTTTATCAGGGCAGGGGGCGTTTGCCCTCCACTTT. It yields the protein CASSLSGQGAFALHF.

This clonotype was counted only a few times. The genes are TRBV6-1 and TRBJ2-7; no clear D. The CDR3 runs to 14 residues. Deletions cut 2 bases from V and 0 bases from J, with 8 bases between. Germline lookup yields CDR1 MNHNS and CDR2 SASEGT. As DNA, the CDR3 is TGTGCCAGCAGTGAATCCCCAGACTCCTACGAGCAGTACTTC. Protein sequence: CASSESPDSYEQYF.

Ten or more counts support this clonotype. The chain combines TRBV6-1 with TRBJ2-7; D is unclear. The germline gives CDR1 MNHNS, CDR2 SASEGT. Between the trimmed V and J ends, which lost 2 bases and 1 base, there was a span of 12 bases. CDR3 length: 15 amino acids. The CDR3 DNA is TGTGCCAGCAGTGAAAAGGATTGGTTTTCCTACGAGCAGTACTTC. Amino acid sequence: CASSEKDWFSYEQYF.

This clonotype was seen repeatedly, ten times or more. The chain couples TRBV20-1 to TRBJ1-1; TRBD1 matches at 7 bases. V lost 6 bases and J lost 5; bases outside the gene matches: 6. The CDR3 spans 12 residues. The germline CDR1 and CDR2 sequences are DFQATT and SNEGSKA (reference sequence). CDR3 sequence reads: CSATTRGTEAFF. The CDR3 DNA follows: TGCAGTGCCACTACCAGGGGGACTGAAGCTTTCTTT.

This clonotype has ten or more counts. The J gene is TRBJ2-7, the V gene TRBV29-1, with no clear D. Trimming left V 6 bases short and J 3 bases short, with 21 bases between. This CDR3 comprises 15 residues. From germline, CDR1 is SQVTM and CDR2 ANQGSEA. The CDR3 sequence: CSVAYGSRPYYEQYF. The CDR3 region has the DNA TGCAGCGTGGCATACGGATCCCGCCCCTACTACGAGCAGTACTTC.

This clonotype was observed many times. This sequence joins TRBV29-1 and TRBJ1-5; 10 bases align to TRBD1. Trimming at V came to 6 bases and at J to 10 bases, leaving 6 bases not matched to a gene. CDR3 length: 12 residues. Germline V gene sequence: CDR1 SQVTM, CDR2 ANQGSEA. CDR3: CSVGTGVEPQHF. The DNA of the CDR3 is TGCAGCGTGGGGACAGGGGTTGAACCCCAGCATTTT.

This clonotype appeared many times. The V call is TRBV6-4, the J call TRBJ1-6; D possibly corresponds to TRBD1 (6 bases). The ends were cut back, 7 bases at V and 11 bases at J, with 12 bases in the middle. CDR1 is MRHNA, CDR2 SNTAGT, per germline. The CDR3 loop spans 12 amino acids. CDR3 sequence: CASTPTGAPLHF. In nucleotides, the CDR3 is TGTGCCAGCACCCCGACAGGCGCACCCCTCCACTTT.

There are many counts of this clonotype. This chain connects TRBV6-1 to TRBJ2-5; TRBD1 agrees at 7 bases. Germline CDR1 is MNHNS and CDR2 is SASEGT. J gave up 2 bases and V 5 bases, and 8 bases lay outside the gene matches. This CDR3 spans 15 amino acids. CDR3 amino acids: CASSKLRDSQETQYF. The CDR3 DNA follows: TGTGCCAGCAGTAAACTACGGGACAGTCAAGAGACCCAGTACTTC.

The J gene is TRBJ1-1, the V gene TRBV28; D gene unclear. Germline CDR1 reads MDHEN; CDR2 reads SYDVKM. The CDR3 spans 14 residues. Trimming cost V 3 bases and J 0 bases, with 8 bases left between them. CDR3 region: CASSFMGMNTEAFF. The CDR3 DNA is TGTGCCAGCAGTTTTATGGGTATGAACACTGAAGCTTTCTTT.

This clonotype appeared a few times. Given a much more abundant clone one base away, this may be a read error. The rearrangement links TRBV7-2 to TRBJ1-1; D not resolved. Germline V gene data show CDR1 as SGHTA and CDR2 as FQGNSA. This CDR3 comprises 14 residues. The CDR3 coding sequence is TGTGCCAGCAGCTTCTTACTAGTCAGCACTGAAGTTTTCTTT. This gives the protein CASSFLLVSTEVFF.

This clonotype was observed many times. The chain employs TRBV28 and TRBJ1-2; 11 bases line up with TRBD1. Looked up from germline, CDR1 is MDHEN and CDR2 is SYDVKM. The CDR3 consists of 13 residues. J gave up 4 bases and V 10 bases, and 5 bases lay outside the gene matches. The CDR3 loop reads CATRTGGSYGYTF. DNA for the CDR3: TGTGCCACCCGGACAGGGGGCAGCTATGGCTACACCTTC.

This clonotype was counted many times. J is TRBJ1-1 and V is TRBV29-1; no clear D gene. CDR3 size: 12 residues. Trimming shortened V by 2 bases and J by 1 base, and 5 bases separated the two germline ends. CDR1 SQVTM and CDR2 ANQGSEA come from the germline V gene. In DNA form, the CDR3 reads TGCAGCGTTGAACGGACGAACACTGAAGCTTTCTTT. This codes for CSVERTNTEAFF.

There are many counts of this clonotype. The chain joins TRBV10-3 to TRBJ1-1; D perhaps matches TRBD1 (5 bases). The CDR3 covers 14 residues. Trimming removed 2 bases at V and 1 base at J, with 8 bases between. In germline, CDR1 is ENHRY, CDR2 SYGVKD. The CDR3 DNA follows: TGTGCCATCAGTGAGGCAGGGTGGAACACTGAAGCTTTCTTT. Its protein product is CAISEAGWNTEAFF.